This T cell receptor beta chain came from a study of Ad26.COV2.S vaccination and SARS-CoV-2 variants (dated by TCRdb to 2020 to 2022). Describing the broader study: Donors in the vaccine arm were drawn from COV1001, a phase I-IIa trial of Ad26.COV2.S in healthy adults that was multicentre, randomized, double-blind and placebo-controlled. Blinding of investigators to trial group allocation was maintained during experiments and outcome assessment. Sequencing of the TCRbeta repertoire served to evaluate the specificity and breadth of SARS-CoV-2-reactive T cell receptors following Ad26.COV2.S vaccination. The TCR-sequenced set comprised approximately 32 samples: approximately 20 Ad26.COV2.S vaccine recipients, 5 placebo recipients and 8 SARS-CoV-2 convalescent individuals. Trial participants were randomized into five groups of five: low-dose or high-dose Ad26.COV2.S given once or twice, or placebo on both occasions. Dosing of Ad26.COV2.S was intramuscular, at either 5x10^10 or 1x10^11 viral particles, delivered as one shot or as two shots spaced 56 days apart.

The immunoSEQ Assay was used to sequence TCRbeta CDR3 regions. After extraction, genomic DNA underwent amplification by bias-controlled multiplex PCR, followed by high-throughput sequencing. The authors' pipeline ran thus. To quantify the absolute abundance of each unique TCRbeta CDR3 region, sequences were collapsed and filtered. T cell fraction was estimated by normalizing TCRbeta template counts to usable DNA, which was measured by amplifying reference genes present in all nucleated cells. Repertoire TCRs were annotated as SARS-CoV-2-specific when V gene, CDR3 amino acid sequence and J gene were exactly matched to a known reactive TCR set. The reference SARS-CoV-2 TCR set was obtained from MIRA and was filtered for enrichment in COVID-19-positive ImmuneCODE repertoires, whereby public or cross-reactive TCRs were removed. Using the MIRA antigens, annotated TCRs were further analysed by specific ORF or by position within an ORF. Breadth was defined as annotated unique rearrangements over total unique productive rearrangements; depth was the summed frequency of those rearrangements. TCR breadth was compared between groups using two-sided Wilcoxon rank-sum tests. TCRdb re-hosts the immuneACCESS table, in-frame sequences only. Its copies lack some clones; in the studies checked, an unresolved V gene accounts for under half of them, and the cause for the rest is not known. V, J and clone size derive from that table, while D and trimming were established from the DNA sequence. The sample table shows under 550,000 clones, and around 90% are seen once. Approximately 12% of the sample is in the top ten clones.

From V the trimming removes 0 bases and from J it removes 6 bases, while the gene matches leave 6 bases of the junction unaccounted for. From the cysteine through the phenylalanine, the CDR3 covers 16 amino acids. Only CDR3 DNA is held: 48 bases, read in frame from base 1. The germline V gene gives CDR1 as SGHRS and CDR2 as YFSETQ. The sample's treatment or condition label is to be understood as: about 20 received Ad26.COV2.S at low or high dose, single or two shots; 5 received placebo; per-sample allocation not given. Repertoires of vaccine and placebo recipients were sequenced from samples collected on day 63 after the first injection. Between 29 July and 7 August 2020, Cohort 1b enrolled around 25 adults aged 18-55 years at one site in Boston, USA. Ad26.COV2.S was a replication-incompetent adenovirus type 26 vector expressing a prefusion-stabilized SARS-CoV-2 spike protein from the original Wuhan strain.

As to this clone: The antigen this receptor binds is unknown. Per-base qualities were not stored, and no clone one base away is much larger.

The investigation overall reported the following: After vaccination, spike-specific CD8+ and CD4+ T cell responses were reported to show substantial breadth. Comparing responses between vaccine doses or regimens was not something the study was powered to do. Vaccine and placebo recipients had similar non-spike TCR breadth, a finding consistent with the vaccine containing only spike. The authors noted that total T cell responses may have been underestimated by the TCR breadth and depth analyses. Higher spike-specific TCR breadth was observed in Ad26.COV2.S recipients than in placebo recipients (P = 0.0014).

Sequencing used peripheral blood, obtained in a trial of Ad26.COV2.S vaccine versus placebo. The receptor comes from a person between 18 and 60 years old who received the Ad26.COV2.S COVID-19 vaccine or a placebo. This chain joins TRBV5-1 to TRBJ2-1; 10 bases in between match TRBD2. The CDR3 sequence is CASSLAGLALGNEQFF. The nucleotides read TGCGCCAGCAGCTTGGCGGGACTAGCGCTTGGCAATGAGCAGTTCTTC.